A selection of T cell receptor beta chains follows, all from one sample in a study of T cells in localized non-small cell lung cancer. Clones were read by immunoSEQ multiplex PCR, and TCRdb kept only the in-frame ones, dropping some. The data hold around 8,000 clones, with under 95% observed a single time. This specimen was peripheral blood mononuclear cells, taken before any cancer treatment. These receptors all stem from an older male donor with stage II lung adenocarcinoma. Each CDR3 is given with its conserved first and last residue. D genes are given only for firm matches. Size is stated for part of the rows, as once, few or many counts, or as a class when the clone is expanded.

J: TRBJ2-5
size: .
D: .
V: TRBV19
length: 15
DNA: TGTGCCAGTAGTCCGGGACTCACGGCCGGGGAGACCCAGTACTTC
CDR3: CASSPGLTAGETQYF

J: TRBJ2-5
size: .
D: .
V: TRBV5-1
length: 12
DNA: TGCGCCAGCACGGGGGATTTGGAGACCCAGTACTTC
CDR3: CASTGDLETQYF

J: TRBJ1-3
size: .
D: .
V: TRBV30
length: 15
DNA: TGTGCCTGGAGTGTAAGCGGGGCCTCTGGAAACACCATATATTTT
CDR3: CAWSVSGASGNTIYF

J: TRBJ1-4
size: once
D: TRBD1
V: TRBV19
length: 16
DNA: TGTGCCAGTAGTATGGGATCCGGACAGGTGTATGAAAAACTGTTTTTT
CDR3: CASSMGSGQVYEKLFF

J: TRBJ1-3
size: .
D: .
V: TRBV19
length: 15
DNA: TGTGCCAGTCGATCAATAGGACGCTCTGGAAACACCATATATTTT
CDR3: CASRSIGRSGNTIYF

J: TRBJ2-3
size: .
D: .
V: TRBV5-4
length: 12
DNA: TGTGCCAGCAGCTTGGAAGAGGATACGCAGTATTTT
CDR3: CASSLEEDTQYF

J: TRBJ1-5
size: .
D: TRBD1
V: TRBV19
length: 14
DNA: TGTGCCAGCCGGGGACAGGGGTCCTCCCAGCCCCAGCATTTT
CDR3: CASRGQGSSQPQHF

J: TRBJ1-1
size: .
D: .
V: TRBV11-3
length: 13
DNA: TGTGCCAGCAGCTTTTCTCTGAACACTGAAGCTTTCTTT
CDR3: CASSFSLNTEAFF

J: TRBJ1-2
size: .
D: .
V: TRBV7-2
length: 13
DNA: TGTGCCAGCAGCCGAGGGACGGCCGAGGGCTACACCTTC
CDR3: CASSRGTAEGYTF

J: TRBJ2-3
size: .
D: TRBD2
V: TRBV7-6
length: 17
DNA: TGTGCCAGCAGCTTAGCCCGACTAGCGGCCTCCACAGATACGCAGTATTTT
CDR3: CASSLARLAASTDTQYF

J: TRBJ1-5
size: .
D: .
V: TRBV6-5
length: 16
DNA: TGTGCCAGCAGTTACAGGGGACGGGGAAGCAATCAGCCCCAGCATTTT
CDR3: CASSYRGRGSNQPQHF

J: TRBJ2-1
size: .
D: .
V: TRBV7-2
length: 13
DNA: TGTGCCAGCAGCTTTCGTAATAACAATGAGCAGTTCTTC
CDR3: CASSFRNNNEQFF

J: TRBJ2-1
size: .
D: TRBD2
V: TRBV4-1
length: 16
DNA: TGCGCCAGCAGCCAAGATCGACTAGCGGGGGACAATGAGCAGTTCTTC
CDR3: CASSQDRLAGDNEQFF

J: TRBJ1-6
size: .
D: .
V: TRBV11-1
length: 18
DNA: TGTGCCAGCAGCTTCAGGACCCTTTTAAGGACCTATAATTCACCCCTCCACTTT
CDR3: CASSFRTLLRTYNSPLHF

J: TRBJ2-3
size: .
D: .
V: TRBV9
length: 15
DNA: TGTGCCAGCAGCGTTGTTGAGCGTCTCACAGATACGCAGTATTTT
CDR3: CASSVVERLTDTQYF

J: TRBJ2-1
size: once
D: .
V: TRBV6-5
length: 13
DNA: TGTGCCAGCACCCCCGGGACGGGACATGAGCAGTTCTTC
CDR3: CASTPGTGHEQFF

J: TRBJ2-1
size: .
D: TRBD2
V: TRBV5-4
length: 16
DNA: TGTGCCAGCAGCGATTTAGCGGGGGGCAATTACAATGAGCAGTTCTTC
CDR3: CASSDLAGGNYNEQFF